The source of this T cell receptor beta chain is a study of memory B cells and T cells in multiple sclerosis. Study conclusions and caveats: Clone-set sizes differed between compartments, so shared clonotype counts needed normalization.

V was shortened by 2 bases and J by 0 bases, with 6 bases between the two germline ends. CDR1 SGHKS and CDR2 YYEKEE come from the germline V gene (reference sequence). The CDR3 has 13 amino acids. Clones were sequenced by immunoSEQ multiplex PCR, and TCRdb holds only the in-frame ones, with some missing. The sample consists of approximately 32,000 clones, more than 70% of them appearing once. This clone was counted once. The antigen is unknown. Separate sequencing covered autoproliferating (CFSE-dim) and non-proliferating (CFSE-high) T cells from stimulus-free culture. Pooled replicate wells came from some 5x10^7 CFSE-labeled PBMCs cultured 7 days without stimulus. PBMCs were labeled with 0.5 uM CFSE and cultured without exogenous stimuli.

Input material: PBMCs from blood kept in culture. V gene TRBV5-5 combines with J gene TRBJ2-7; D call uncertain. This sequence was found in a human donor with multiple sclerosis. The chain's CDR3 is CASSFQISYEQYF. CDR3 nucleotide sequence: TGTGCCAGCAGCTTTCAGATCTCCTACGAGCAGTACTTC. Combining the CDR3 with reference TRBV5-5 and TRBJ2-7 gives the whole variable domain DAGVTQSPTHLIKTRGQQVTLRCSPISGHKSVSWYQQVLGQGPQFIFQYYEKEERGRGNFPDRFSARQFPNYSSELNVNALLLGDSALYLCASSFQISYEQYFGPGTRLTVT.